This TCR beta chain originates from a study of T cell responses to AZD1222 COVID-19 vaccine. Remarks on this clone: Its target is not known.

Overall study results and limits: Spike-specific TCR breadth and depth went up after people got two AZD1222 doses. Close to half of all spike-specific TCRs reportedly target regions of the variants that are unmutated. Dominant at 160-218 and 743-854, vaccine-associated CD4 TCRs also spanned spike.

Method: immunoSEQ multiplex PCR; TCRdb's copy keeps in-frame clones and lacks some. The sample includes some 150,000 clones, 65% to 90% of them seen just once. The sequencing here drew on peripheral blood, taken 28 days after the second dose of the MenACWY control vaccine. The clonotype was recovered from an adult who received the MenACWY meningococcal vaccine as a control.

CDR3 protein: CASSQAQVYGYTF. The CDR3 DNA sequence: TGTGCCAGCAGCCAAGCCCAGGTCTATGGCTACACCTTC. The chain carries TRBV5-6 and TRBJ1-2; D remains unclear. Germline loops: CDR1 SGHDT, CDR2 YYEEEE. The CDR3 contains 13 residues. Trimming stripped 4 bases from V and 4 bases from J, with 11 bases between.